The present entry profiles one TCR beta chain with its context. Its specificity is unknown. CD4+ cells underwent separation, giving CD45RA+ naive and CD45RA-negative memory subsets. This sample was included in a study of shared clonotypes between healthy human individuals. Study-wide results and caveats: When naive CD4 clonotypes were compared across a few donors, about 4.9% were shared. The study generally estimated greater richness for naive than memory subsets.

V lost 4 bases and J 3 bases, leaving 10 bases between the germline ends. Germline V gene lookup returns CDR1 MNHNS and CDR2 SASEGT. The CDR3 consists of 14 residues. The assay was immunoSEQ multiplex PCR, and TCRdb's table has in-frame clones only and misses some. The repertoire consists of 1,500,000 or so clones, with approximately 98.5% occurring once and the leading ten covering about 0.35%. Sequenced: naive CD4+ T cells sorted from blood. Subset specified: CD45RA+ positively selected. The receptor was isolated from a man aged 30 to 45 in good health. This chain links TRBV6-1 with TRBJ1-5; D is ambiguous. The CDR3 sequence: CASSALRANQPQHF. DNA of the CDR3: TGTGCCAGCAGTGCCCTGAGGGCCAATCAGCCCCAGCATTTT.